The T cell receptor beta chain under discussion was sequenced for a study of T cells in Graves' hyperthyroidism and ophthalmopathy. Whole-study findings and limits: Blood shared most expanded thyroid clonotypes above 0.001.

Used for diagnoses were clinical symptoms, serum thyroxine and TRAb, thyroid ultrasound and orbital computed tomography. 10 ml of fresh peripheral blood supplied the PBMCs. V lost 8 bases and J lost 1, with 8 bases in between. The CDR3 has 12 residues. There are many counts of this clonotype. What it binds is not known. Amplification targeted TCR beta CDR3 regions from RNA transcripts. Using the HTBI primer set, a first-round RT-PCR was run on the TCR CDR3. TCRdb re-called the multiplex PCR reads with MiXCR, one entry per CDR3 protein. The top ten hold roughly 30% of the sample, which has hundreds of thousands of distinct CDR3 sequences, about 35% seen once.

The TCR originated in a woman aged 40 to 50 with Graves' hyperthyroidism. The sequenced sample was blood. The rearrangement joins TRBV12-3 or TRBV12-4 to TRBJ1-1; unclear D gene. Written as DNA, the CDR3 is TGTGCCAGCGTGCCTCAGAACACTGAAGCTTTCTTT. This encodes CASVPQNTEAFF.